This T cell receptor beta chain was identified in a study of blood T cells in healthy people across ages. For the study at large: About one barcoded beta molecule was captured per two T cells (by template switching).

CDR3 length: 17 amino acids. Germline V CDR1 and CDR2: MNHEY, SMNVEV (reference sequence). V shed 0 bases and J 2 bases; nucleotides not matched to a gene: 6. A J-beta primer mix and a sample-barcoded 5' primer were used in a second PCR of about 7 to 12 cycles. TCRdb reanalysed the 5' RACE reads using MiXCR and keeps one entry per CDR3 protein. Of more than 900,000 distinct CDR3 sequences in the sample, 25% to 35% are singletons; the top ten hold roughly a tenth. In this sample, this clonotype turned up a few times. These data were also filed under a second study, of T cells of mothers and their children. Turning to that study: The cDNA synthesis received all extracted RNA, at approximately 1.4 ug per 15 ul.

The sample taken for sequencing was blood. This receptor was identified in a woman between 40 and 55 years old in good health. V and J are TRBV27 and TRBJ2-1; 8 nucleotides line up with TRBD2. The chain's CDR3 is CASSLSNRGGTYNEQFF. DNA for the CDR3: TGTGCCAGCAGTTTATCGAACCGGGGGGGGACCTACAATGAGCAGTTCTTC.